One and the same sample provided the 32 T cell receptor beta chains below, sequenced in a study of breast tumors, draining lymph nodes, adjacent tissues. Breast cancer patients provided tissue from their axillary draining lymph nodes. TCRdb reprocessed the multiplex PCR reads with MiXCR, giving one entry per CDR3 protein. This sample has fewer than 85,000 distinct CDR3 sequences; roughly a fifth occur once, and the top ten carry less than 3%. Sequencing was performed on axillary lymph node tissue. The receptors originated from a female donor with breast cancer. Some clones in this sample may be carry-over from other donors' samples.

This clonotype was counted at least ten times. Germline and junction disagree at one end, which may indicate a read error. This sequence joins TRBV7-8 and TRBJ2-1, with D perhaps assigned TRBD1 or TRBD2 (6 bases each). Germline lookup yields CDR1 SGHVS and CDR2 FQNEAQ. This CDR3 has 11 amino acids. The CDR3 region is CASSLYGGMVF. The DNA for the CDR3 is TGTGCCAGCAGCTTATACGGGGGCATGGTCTTC. Together with reference TRBV7-8 and TRBJ2-1, the CDR3 gives the full variable domain: GAGVSQSPRYKVAKRGQDVALRCDPISGHVSLFWYQQALGQGPEFLTYFQNEAQLDKSGLPSDRFFAERPEGSVSTLKIQRTQQEDSAVYLCASSLYGGMVFGPGTRLTVL.

This rearrangement joins TRBV27 to TRBJ2-5, with D unclear. Germline loops: CDR1 MNHEY, CDR2 SMNVEV (reference sequence). With 5 bases removed from V and 5 bases from J, the gap between germline ends came to 12 bases. The CDR3 loop spans 13 amino acids. The CDR3, as DNA: TGTGCCAGCAGTCATAACCCCAGGGAGACCCAGTACTTC. Translating gives CASSHNPRETQYF.

This clonotype has ten or more counts. This chain uses TRBV9 with TRBJ2-6; perhaps TRBD2 as D (5 bases). This CDR3 contains 16 residues. In germline, CDR1 is SGDLS, CDR2 YYNGEE. The germline V and J ends were trimmed by 4 bases and 0 bases, with 11 bases remaining between them. The CDR3 here is CASSRGRISGANVLTF. Here the CDR3 DNA reads TGTGCCAGCAGCCGAGGGAGAATCTCTGGGGCCAACGTCCTGACTTTC.

This clonotype was detected many times. This chain joins TRBV7-2 and TRBJ2-3; 8 bases match TRBD1. After removal of 1 base from V and 5 bases from J, the junction contained 5 bases not matched to a gene. This CDR3 has 15 residues. Germline V gene data show CDR1 as SGHTA and CDR2 as FQGNSA. The CDR3 is CASSLVTGGRDTQYF. The CDR3 DNA reads as TGTGCCAGCAGCTTAGTAACAGGGGGAAGAGATACGCAGTATTTT.

The table lists this clonotype with many counts. The V gene is TRBV2, the J gene TRBJ2-1, with unresolved D. Germline CDR1 is SNHLY and CDR2 is FYNNEI. Trimming shortened V by 1 base and J by 5 bases, and 6 bases separated the two germline ends. This CDR3 is 13 amino acids long. The CDR3, as DNA: TGTGCCAGCAGTGAAGAGAATGACAATGAGCAGTTCTTC. Its translation: CASSEENDNEQFF.

There are many counts of this clonotype. This rearrangement joins TRBV5-1 to TRBJ2-2; D ambiguous. The ends were cut back, 4 bases at V and 2 bases at J, with 9 bases in the middle. Germline V lookup: CDR1 SGHRS, CDR2 YFSETQ. CDR3 length: 14 amino acids. The CDR3 nucleotides are TGCGCCAGCAGCCCCCCTAGAAACACCGGGGAGCTGTTTTTT. This gives the protein CASSPPRNTGELFF.

As regards this clonotype: A much larger clone lies one base from this, so it may be a read error. CDR3 sequence: CASSPRDSPINVQFF. CDR3 DNA sequence: TGTGCCAGTAGTCCAAGGGACAGCCCCATCAATGTGCAGTTCTTC. The rearrangement links TRBV19 to TRBJ2-1; TRBD1 aligns across 7 bases. In germline, CDR1 is LNHDA, CDR2 SQIVND (reference sequence). The CDR3 covers 15 residues.

This clonotype showed up many times. This sequence joins TRBV25-1 and TRBJ2-3; TRBD1 is a possible D gene (6 bases). There are 14 residues in the CDR3. CDR1 is MGHDK and CDR2 is SYGVNS in the germline V gene. Trimming removed 6 bases from V and 3 bases from J, with 13 bases in between. The CDR3 bases are TGTGCCAGCAGAAACAGGGTTGGTACAGATACGCAGTATTTT. This translates into CASRNRVGTDTQYF.

This clonotype appeared many times. This rearrangement joins TRBV6-1 to TRBJ2-3; D might be TRBD1 or TRBD2, each matching 5 bases. Germline V gene sequence: CDR1 MNHNS, CDR2 SASEGT. The CDR3 loop spans 13 amino acids. Trimming removed 5 bases at V and 4 bases at J, with 10 bases between. Here the CDR3 reads CASSRGPPDTQYF. CDR3 DNA: TGTGCCAGCAGTCGGGGACCCCCAGATACGCAGTATTTT.

This chain uses TRBV14 with TRBJ1-2; D is ambiguous. Deletions cut 4 bases from V and 4 bases from J, with 25 bases between. CDR1 SGHDN and CDR2 FVKESK come from the germline V gene. The CDR3 has 18 residues. CDR3 sequence reads: CASSRRSPGLQLGYGYTF. The CDR3 region has the DNA TGTGCCAGCAGCCGCCGAAGTCCGGGCCTACAATTGGGCTATGGCTACACCTTC.

This rearrangement joins TRBV19 to TRBJ2-4; possibly TRBD1 or TRBD2 for D (6 bases each). Germline values: CDR1 LNHDA, CDR2 SQIVND (reference sequence). V lost 3 bases and J 0 bases, leaving 18 bases between the germline ends. CDR3 length: 18 residues. DNA of the CDR3: TGTGCCAGTAGTATGGGACAACCAGGCGGGATAGCCAAAAACATTCAGTACTTC. It codes for CASSMGQPGGIAKNIQYF.

J is TRBJ2-5 and V is TRBV6-1, with TRBD1 matching 11 bases. The CDR3 contains 17 residues. The germline gives CDR1 MNHNS, CDR2 SASEGT. J gave up 2 bases and V 7 bases, and 12 bases lay outside the gene matches. Here the CDR3 reads CASTPIPGQGGQETQYF. As DNA, the CDR3 is TGTGCCAGCACCCCGATCCCGGGACAGGGGGGGCAAGAGACCCAGTACTTC.

This clonotype was picked up many times. This sequence joins TRBV2 and TRBJ2-1; D not resolved. Germline CDR1 and CDR2: SNHLY and FYNNEI. CDR3 length: 11 residues. Trimming took 4 bases from V and 11 from J, leaving 9 bases between them. The CDR3 region is CASSGREQQFF. DNA of the CDR3: TGTGCCAGCAGTGGGAGAGAACAGCAGTTCTTC.

This clonotype was detected ten times or more. The chain carries TRBV5-5 and TRBJ2-2; maybe TRBD1 (6 bases). There are 16 residues in the CDR3. CDR1 SGHKS and CDR2 YYEKEE come from the germline V gene (reference sequence). The V and J ends lost 4 bases and 0 bases respectively, with 13 bases between them. The chain's CDR3 is CASSQWTAANTGELFF. In DNA form, the CDR3 reads TGTGCCAGCAGCCAGTGGACAGCCGCGAACACCGGGGAGCTGTTTTTT. Using reference TRBV5-5 and TRBJ2-2 for the parts outside the CDR3, the full variable domain is DAGVTQSPTHLIKTRGQQVTLRCSPISGHKSVSWYQQVLGQGPQFIFQYYEKEERGRGNFPDRFSARQFPNYSSELNVNALLLGDSALYLCASSQWTAANTGELFFGEGSRLTVL.

This clonotype was observed once. This may arise from a read error, as a much more abundant clone is one base away. This chain joins TRBV28 and TRBJ2-7; 9 nucleotides align to TRBD1. The CDR3 is 14 residues long. Germline CDR1 reads MDHEN; CDR2 reads SYDVKM. V was clipped by 7 bases and J by 4 bases; unmatched bases: 8. This CDR3 reads CASTSDRGWYEQYF. CDR3 bases: TGTGCCAGCACCTCGGACAGGGGTTGGTACGAGCAGTACTTC.

There are many counts of this clonotype. This chain connects TRBV27 to TRBJ1-5; TRBD1 matches 9 bases. The CDR3 consists of 14 residues. V lost 6 bases and J lost 6; bases outside the gene matches: 6. Germline-derived CDR1 and CDR2 are MNHEY and SMNVEV (reference sequence). DNA for the CDR3: TGTGCCAGCAGACCACAGGGGGCCGCTCAGCCCCAGCATTTT. It encodes CASRPQGAAQPQHF.

Many counts were recorded for this clonotype. The J gene is TRBJ2-7, the V gene TRBV12-5; the D gene is possibly TRBD2 (5 bases). CDR3 length: 14 amino acids. Germline values: CDR1 LGHNT, CDR2 FRNRAP. The germline V and J ends were trimmed by 3 bases and 7 bases, with 16 bases remaining between them. Written as DNA, the CDR3 is TGTGCTAGTGGTTTCCTACCCGCGTCGGGGGAGCAGTACTTC. It is translated as CASGFLPASGEQYF.

There are many counts of this clonotype. The V and J genes are TRBV7-2 and TRBJ2-7, with 12 positions matching TRBD2. Trimming took 8 bases from V and 6 from J; bases not matched to a gene: 5. Germline assignment: CDR1 SGHTA and CDR2 FQGNSA. The CDR3 runs to 13 residues. For the CDR3, the DNA is TGTGCCAGCTCGACTAGCGGGAGTCTCGAGCAGTACTTC. This sequence encodes CASSTSGSLEQYF.

This clonotype has just a few counts. A read error is possible here, since a much larger clone lies one base away. J is TRBJ1-2 and V is TRBV6-6, with D possibly being TRBD1 (5 bases). Germline assignment: CDR1 MNHNY and CDR2 SVGAGI (reference sequence). CDR3 size: 14 residues. Trimming cost V 5 bases and J 4 bases, with 14 bases left between them. The DNA for the CDR3 is TGTGCCAGCAGTCCCATTCCCGACAGCTATGGCTACACCTTC. Its protein is CASSPIPDSYGYTF.

This clonotype has at least ten counts. This chain connects TRBV20-1 to TRBJ2-7; D gene ambiguous. V was pared by 3 bases and J by 5 bases, with 5 bases between. The germline V gene encodes CDR1 DFQATT and CDR2 SNEGSKA (reference sequence). The CDR3 contains 10 residues. The CDR3 DNA reads as TGCAGTGCTAGCGTGAACGAGCAGTACTTC. It yields the protein CSASVNEQYF.

This chain connects TRBV28 to TRBJ2-1, with TRBD1 matching 8 bases. Germline loops: CDR1 MDHEN, CDR2 SYDVKM. The CDR3 sequence is 17 residues long. Trimming cost V 5 bases and J 4 bases; bases outside gene matches: 13. CDR3 protein: CASSQHGTGKLYNEQFF. The CDR3, as DNA: TGTGCCAGCAGTCAACACGGGACAGGTAAATTATACAATGAGCAGTTCTTC.

This clonotype was seen a few times. The V call is TRBV28, the J call TRBJ1-5; no reliable D call. V was cut by 7 bases and J by 0 bases, with 4 bases left in between. Germline CDR1 is MDHEN and CDR2 is SYDVKM. This CDR3 has 12 amino acids. CDR3 coding DNA: TGTGCCAGCATGAGTAGCAATCAGCCCCAGCATTTT. Its translation is CASMSSNQPQHF. Drawing the rest from reference TRBV28 and TRBJ1-5, the complete variable domain is DVKVTQSSRYLVKRTGEKVFLECVQDMDHENMFWYRQDPGLGLRLIYFSYDVKMKEKGDIPEGYSVSREKKERFSLILESASTNQTSMYLCASMSSNQPQHFGDGTRLSIL.

In its sample, this clonotype was seen many times. CDR3 sequence: CASSQMDQPQHF. The DNA of the CDR3 is TGTGCCAGCAGCCAAATGGATCAGCCCCAGCATTTT. The rearrangement joins TRBV14 to TRBJ1-5; D gene ambiguous. This CDR3 has 12 residues. Trimming stripped 2 bases from V and 5 bases from J, with 4 bases between. Germline V gene lookup returns CDR1 SGHDN and CDR2 FVKESK.

This clonotype was seen more than once but under ten times. This chain links TRBV28 with TRBJ2-1; D possibly matches TRBD1 or TRBD2 (5 bases each). The germline V gene encodes CDR1 MDHEN and CDR2 SYDVKM. The V and J ends lost 4 bases and 3 bases respectively, with 13 bases between them. This CDR3 has 15 amino acids. The CDR3 here is CASSSLRDLYNEQFF. The CDR3 DNA reads TGTGCCAGCAGTTCCCTCAGGGACCTCTACAATGAGCAGTTCTTC.

This clonotype was recorded many times. This chain links TRBV19 with TRBJ1-2, with a tentative D call TRBD1 (5 bases). Trimming took off 8 bases at V and 0 bases at J, with 13 bases between the two ends. This CDR3 contains 14 residues. The germline V gene encodes CDR1 LNHDA and CDR2 SQIVND (reference sequence). In DNA form, the CDR3 reads TGTGCCAGTCGGGACCTCCAAGCTAACTATGGCTACACCTTC. It yields the protein CASRDLQANYGYTF.

This clonotype was picked up many times. V is TRBV15 and J is TRBJ2-1; D is ambiguous. CDR1 is LNHNV, CDR2 YYDKDF, per germline (reference sequence). V lost 0 bases to trimming and J lost 6 bases, with 15 bases between them. The CDR3 has 16 amino acids. In nucleotides, the CDR3 is TGTGCCACCAGCAGAGAGGCCAAGGTAAATGGCAATGAGCAGTTCTTC. Translating it yields CATSREAKVNGNEQFF.

This clonotype showed up just a few times. The rearrangement joins TRBV5-1 to TRBJ2-5, with 10 nucleotides matching TRBD2. CDR3 length: 20 amino acids. Germline CDR1 and CDR2: SGHRS and YFSETQ. V lost 4 bases and J lost 5; bases outside the gene matches: 23. CDR3 protein: CASSTAVGLAGALFEETQYF. The DNA for the CDR3 is TGCGCCAGCAGCACCGCTGTCGGGCTAGCGGGGGCCCTGTTCGAGGAGACCCAGTACTTC.

This clonotype occurred many times. The V gene is TRBV24-1, the J gene TRBJ2-1; 8 bases match TRBD1. J lost 4 bases, V lost 7 bases, and 8 bases had no gene match. CDR3 size: 15 residues. Per the germline V gene, CDR1 is KGHDR and CDR2 is SFDVKD. The DNA for the CDR3 is TGTGCCACCAGGGTTGGACAGGGCCCTTACAATGAGCAGTTCTTC. Translated, it gives CATRVGQGPYNEQFF.

This clonotype was seen ten or more times. The genes are TRBV5-1 and TRBJ2-5, with unresolved D. The CDR3 is made up of 12 amino acids. The germline V and J ends were trimmed by 0 bases and 13 bases, with 13 bases remaining between them. CDR1 and CDR2 from the germline V gene are SGHRS and YFSETQ. Here the CDR3 reads CASSLEFSSWYF. The CDR3 bases are TGCGCCAGCAGCTTGGAGTTTAGCAGCTGGTACTTC.

In its sample, this clonotype was seen many times. The rearrangement links TRBV4-3 to TRBJ2-1; 9 positions agree with TRBD2. Germline values: CDR1 LGHNA, CDR2 YSLEER. V lost 0 bases and J lost 9; bases outside the gene matches: 12. The CDR3 spans 17 residues. CDR3 protein: CASSQDQGTSRTSEQFF. The CDR3 coding sequence is TGCGCCAGCAGCCAAGATCAGGGGACTAGCAGGACCAGTGAGCAGTTCTTC.

This clonotype was counted many times. The rearrangement links TRBV7-2 to TRBJ2-2, with a weak D call TRBD2 (6 bases). The germline V gene encodes CDR1 SGHTA and CDR2 FQGNSA. V dropped 4 bases and J dropped 4 bases, with 13 bases sitting between them. CDR3 length: 15 amino acids. The chain's CDR3 is CASSWSLGGTGELFF. In DNA, the CDR3 is TGTGCCAGCAGCTGGTCCCTGGGGGGCACCGGGGAGCTGTTTTTT.

This clonotype was seen repeatedly, ten times or more. This sequence joins TRBV16 and TRBJ2-1; 7 bases match TRBD1. Per germline, CDR1 KGHSY and CDR2 FQNENV. The CDR3 extends over 16 amino acids. V shed 8 bases, J shed 5 bases, and the junction held 15 bases outside the gene matches. The CDR3 sequence is CASRIWTGVVNNEQFF. The CDR3 DNA reads TGTGCCAGCCGAATATGGACAGGAGTTGTTAACAATGAGCAGTTCTTC.